The clone carrying this TCR beta chain was picked up many times. The data stem from a study of neurological immune-mediated disorders. TCRdb reprocessed the 5' RACE reads via MiXCR and lists one record per CDR3 protein. Here the sample spans some 29,000 distinct CDR3 sequences, less than 15% being singletons. Germline-derived CDR1 and CDR2 are SGHTA and FQGTGA. V lost 1 base, J lost 7 bases, and 4 bases lay in between. The CDR3 consists of 12 residues. The chain joins TRBV7-3 to TRBJ2-2, with D hard to call. The material sequenced was PBMCs. The sequence was obtained from a man aged 60-69 years in good health. CDR3 loop: CASSLMHGELFF. CDR3 coding DNA: TGTGCCAGCAGCTTAATGCACGGGGAGCTGTTTTTT.